Here is one TCR beta chain with its context. From RNA, the CDR3 regions of TCR beta chains were amplified and sequenced. First-round RT-PCR employed HTBI primers, with a second-round multiplex PCR after it. TCRdb processed the multiplex PCR reads anew with MiXCR; each CDR3 protein has one entry. The table lists approximately 210,000 distinct CDR3 sequences, just under 30% of them singletons. This sample is part of a study of Graves' ophthalmopathy and Graves' hyperthyroidism. Sequenced sample: peripheral blood. This TCR was sampled from a middle-aged man with Graves' ophthalmopathy.

For the CDR3, the DNA is TGTGCCAGCACTTCGGCGAGGGCAAGCACCGGGGAGCTGTTTTTT. Translation: CASTSARASTGELFF. The chain is built from TRBV6-2 or TRBV6-3 and TRBJ2-2; D may be TRBD2 (5 bases). Germline-derived CDR1 and CDR2 are MNHEY and SVGEGT. The CDR3 covers 15 residues. V lost 7 bases, J lost 4 bases, and 16 bases lay in between.